This entry features one T cell receptor (beta chain) sequence. As yet, its antigen is unknown. CDR1 and CDR2 (germline): MNHEY, SMNVEV (reference sequence). The CDR3 covers 15 residues. Trimming cost V 3 bases and J 7 bases; bases outside gene matches: 6. In each case, RNA was isolated and then reverse transcribed into cDNA as the sequencing template. Profiling relied on immunoSEQ multiplex PCR, and the TCRdb table lists in-frame clones only, not all of them. The table shows 200,000 to 250,000 clones, with approximately 57% occurring only once. This record belongs to a study of CD8+ T cells in alopecia areata. Treatment here: oral pan-JAK inhibitor, 5-10 mg twice daily. PBMCs provided sorted CD4+ and CD8+ T cells. Study-wide points: For patients receiving tofacitinib, scalp clonality and expanded CD8+ clones among the top 100 significantly decreased.

This TCR came from a human donor with alopecia areata. The input for sequencing was CD4+ T cells sorted from blood, taken at week 4, from a patient treated with tofacitinib. The V and J genes are TRBV27 and TRBJ1-6; 7 nucleotides align to TRBD1. The CDR3 DNA sequence: TGTGCCAGCAGTTTCGACAGGGTGGCAAATTCACCCCTCCACTTT. Encoded protein: CASSFDRVANSPLHF.